This entry describes one T cell receptor beta chain. It lacks a known antigen. No much larger clone exists at a distance of one base, and base qualities are not known. TCRbeta CDR3 regions were amplified from genomic DNA using the immunoSEQ Assay, a bias-controlled multiplex PCR. The source study handled its data this way. Nucleated cell counts per sample were estimated from amplification of reference gene primers within the assay. To quantify the absolute abundance of each unique TCRbeta CDR3 rearrangement, sequence reads were collapsed and filtered. Productive Simpson clonality was computed per sample as the square root of Simpson's diversity index over productive rearrangements. TCRdb provides this immuneACCESS table in a form limited to in-frame rearrangements. Some clones are lacking; in checked studies, under half of them reflect an unresolved V gene, and why the rest are absent is not known. The V and J calls and clone size are taken from that table; D and trimming were inferred from the DNA. The sample records around 300,000 clones, 88% of which are singletons. In total, the top ten clones hold approximately 8.8% of the sample.

This specimen comes from a study of blood T cell repertoires in COVID-19 (dated by TCRdb to 2018 to 2020). Looking at the study overall: The collaborator samples originated in the United States, Italy and Spain and spanned the acute and convalescent phases of COVID-19. HLA class I and class II types, where available, came from metadata supplied by the sample provider rather than from assay-based typing. Subjects who had been exposed to COVID-19, were actively infected with it, or had recovered from it provided the deeply sampled blood TCRbeta repertoires that made up the dataset. The sample metadata nearly always contained a de-identified subject ID, COVID-19 status, age in years and sex. Samples were obtained from the ongoing ImmuneRACE study (first 160 participants) and from over a thousand subjects provided by 6 global collaborators. The material from the prospective study consisted of cDNA or gDNA derived from T cells, B-cell-depleted T cells, or PBMCs. The repertoires were released in a freely available public database meant as a resource for research on the immune response to SARS-CoV-2. The paper as a whole reports these results and caveats: The quantity of clinical and demographic metadata differed by source and by participant and was supplied without curation.

Whole blood was collected in K2EDTA tubes by collaborating institutions according to the institutions' own protocols. For TCRbeta analysis, collaborator samples were shipped as frozen whole blood, as isolated PBMCs, or as DNA extracted from either sample type. V has 8 bases trimmed and J has 1 base trimmed; junction bases matching no gene number 9. CDR1 MNHGY and CDR2 SAAAGT are derived from the germline V gene. The CDR3 spans 17 residues, from the cysteine through the phenylalanine. This entry keeps only the CDR3 DNA: 51 bases, framed from base 1. The material sequenced was peripheral blood. The TCR was taken from a man younger than 35 with active or convalescent COVID-19. The rearrangement combines TRBV6-8 with TRBJ1-5; TRBD1 agrees with 12 junctional bases. Here is the DNA: TGTGCCAGCTCCCCGGGGACAGGGGGCAGGAGCAATCAGCCCCAGCATTTT. This codes for CASSPGTGGRSNQPQHF.